Listed here are 15 T cell receptor beta chains from one sample, sequenced in a study of response to subunit inactivated influenza vaccine. TCRdb ran MiXCR on the RT-PCR reads and lists one entry per CDR3 protein. Of about 620,000 distinct CDR3 sequences listed, about 11% are singletons. This same sample was also part of a study on T cells expressing NK-cell markers. This second study notes: The authors generated TCR beta cDNA through 5'RACE template switching with UMIs.

Sequenced material: PBMCs from blood, taken on the day of vaccination. Receptor source: a man in his fifties who received an inactivated influenza vaccine.

The V call is TRBV20-1, the J call TRBJ2-7, with D possibly TRBD2 on 6 matching bases. There are 12 residues in the CDR3. V was clipped by 5 bases and J by 3 bases, with 11 bases between them. Germline V gives CDR1 DFQATT, CDR2 SNEGSKA (reference sequence). The CDR3 sequence: CSAPGLGYEQYF. The CDR3 coding sequence is TGCAGTGCTCCGGGACTGGGCTACGAGCAGTACTTC.

This clonotype was detected a few times. V gene TRBV19 combines with J gene TRBJ2-2, with D possibly matching TRBD2 (5 bases). The CDR3 extends over 14 amino acids. CDR1 LNHDA and CDR2 SQIVND come from the germline V gene (reference sequence). Trimming took 7 bases from V and 4 from J, leaving 13 bases between them. CDR3 residues: CASTEDGFTGELFF. In DNA form, the CDR3 reads TGTGCCAGTACGGAGGATGGGTTCACCGGGGAGCTGTTTTTT.

V usage is TRBV4-2 and J usage is TRBJ1-5, with 8 bases that match TRBD1. Unmatched junction bases numbered 3, after V lost 1 base and J lost 1 base. The CDR3 has 16 residues. CDR1 and CDR2 (germline): LGHNA, YNFKEQ. CDR3 loop: CASSQGTGNSNQPQHF. CDR3 nucleotides: TGTGCCAGCAGCCAAGGGACAGGGAACAGCAATCAGCCCCAGCATTTT.

This clonotype turned up a few times. V and J are TRBV7-9 and TRBJ2-3, with D maybe TRBD1 (6 bases). The germline V and J ends were trimmed by 0 bases and 4 bases, with 17 bases remaining between them. This CDR3 has 17 amino acids. Germline V gene sequence: CDR1 SEHNR, CDR2 FQNEAQ (reference sequence). The CDR3 DNA reads as TGTGCCAGCAGCTTAGCCCTTGTGGGGGCCGTGGCAGATACGCAGTATTTT. Translation: CASSLALVGAVADTQYF.

The chain links TRBV5-1 to TRBJ2-1; D possibly corresponds to TRBD2 (6 bases). Germline V gene lookup returns CDR1 SGHRS and CDR2 YFSETQ. CDR3 size: 16 residues. Trimming left V 0 bases short and J 2 bases short, with 12 bases between. The CDR3, as DNA: TGCGCCAGCAGCTTGGTTGCGGGGTCCACCTACAATGAGCAGTTCTTC. Its protein is CASSLVAGSTYNEQFF.

This clonotype has more than one count but fewer than ten. The rearrangement links TRBV6-2 or TRBV6-3 to TRBJ2-1; D gene uncertain. The CDR3 has 18 amino acids. In germline, CDR1 is MNHEY, CDR2 SVGEGT. The ends were cut back, 5 bases at V and 3 bases at J, with 23 bases in the middle. The CDR3 reads CASSHQTFGQTLYNEQFF. For the CDR3, the DNA is TGTGCCAGCAGTCACCAGACCTTCGGGCAGACCCTCTACAATGAGCAGTTCTTC.

This chain links TRBV20-1 with TRBJ1-5; 9 bases are shared with TRBD1. Per the germline V gene, CDR1 is DFQATT and CDR2 is SNEGSKA (reference sequence). The CDR3 extends over 14 amino acids. Trimming removed 4 bases from V and 7 bases from J; junction bases left unmatched: 8. Written as DNA, the CDR3 is TGCAGTGCTAAGGGGGACAGGGAAAACCAGCCCCAGCATTTT. It translates to CSAKGDRENQPQHF.

J is TRBJ2-7 and V is TRBV5-1; 9 bases map to TRBD1. From germline, CDR1 is SGHRS and CDR2 YFSETQ. V trimming: 5 bases; J trimming: 3 bases; junction bases outside the gene matches: 9. This CDR3 has 15 amino acids. Written as DNA, the CDR3 is TGCGCCAGCAGGGGTACCGGGACAGGGTACTACGAGCAGTACTTC. As protein: CASRGTGTGYYEQYF. The full variable domain, rest sourced from reference TRBV5-1 and TRBJ2-7, is KAGVTQTPRYLIKTRGQQVTLSCSPISGHRSVSWYQQTPGQGLQFLFEYFSETQRNKGNFPGRFSGRQFSNSRSEMNVSTLELGDSALYLCASRGTGTGYYEQYFGPGTRLTVT.

The chain has TRBV20-1 and TRBJ2-3; TRBD2 aligns across 11 bases. From germline, CDR1 is DFQATT and CDR2 SNEGSKA (reference sequence). This CDR3 has 15 amino acids. The V segment lost 4 bases and the J segment 4 bases; nucleotides outside the gene matches: 7. CDR3 amino acids: CSATHGTSGSDTQYF. CDR3 sequence (DNA): TGCAGTGCTACTCACGGGACTAGCGGATCAGATACGCAGTATTTT.

This clonotype was picked up a small number of times. The chain is built from TRBV5-6 and TRBJ2-2, with 7 bases identical to TRBD1. This CDR3 comprises 15 residues. J gave up 8 bases and V 1 base, and 8 bases lay outside the gene matches. Germline V CDR1 and CDR2: SGHDT, YYEEEE. CDR3 loop: CASSLTGVTSGELFF. CDR3 DNA sequence: TGTGCCAGCAGCTTGACAGGGGTGACCTCAGGGGAGCTGTTTTTT.

This clonotype appeared a few times. J is TRBJ2-7 and V is TRBV4-1, with D hard to call. Germline V CDR1 and CDR2: MGHRA, YSYEKL. This CDR3 is built from 14 residues. V was shortened by 2 bases and J by 2 bases, with 10 bases between the two germline ends. CDR3 amino acids: CASSQSDGTYEQYF. Here the CDR3 DNA reads TGCGCCAGCAGCCAATCGGACGGAACCTACGAGCAGTACTTC.

The J gene is TRBJ1-1, the V gene TRBV12-3 or TRBV12-4; D remains ambiguous. The CDR3 is 13 residues long. The germline V and J ends were trimmed by 10 bases and 6 bases, with 18 bases remaining between them. CDR3 loop: CATLIAERAEAFF. The CDR3 nucleotides are TGTGCCACCCTGATAGCTGAAAGGGCTGAAGCTTTCTTT.

The table lists this clonotype with a few counts. This rearrangement joins TRBV7-2 to TRBJ2-1; D gene ambiguous. Germline V CDR1 and CDR2: SGHTA, FQGNSA. V was cut by 0 bases and J by 6 bases, with 9 bases left in between. The length of the CDR3 is 14 residues. DNA for the CDR3: TGTGCCAGCAGCTTAGCCCTGGGTTCCAATGAGCAGTTCTTC. It is translated as CASSLALGSNEQFF.

This chain uses TRBV5-1 with TRBJ2-2, with 8 bases lining up with TRBD2. The junction had 6 bases not matched to a gene; V was cut back by 2 bases and J by 6 bases. This CDR3 contains 15 residues. Germline V gives CDR1 SGHRS, CDR2 YFSETQ. This CDR3 reads CASSFSASGSGELFF. CDR3 bases: TGCGCCAGCAGCTTTTCTGCTAGCGGGTCCGGGGAGCTGTTTTTT.

This clonotype has a handful of counts. The V and J genes are TRBV7-2 and TRBJ2-1, with TRBD1 matching over 8 bases. After removal of 4 bases from V and 5 bases from J, the junction contained 4 bases not matched to a gene. The germline V gene encodes CDR1 SGHTA and CDR2 FQGNSA. The CDR3 runs 14 residues. CDR3 protein: CASSYRTGNNEQFF. CDR3 DNA: TGTGCCAGCAGCTACCGGACAGGGAACAATGAGCAGTTCTTC.